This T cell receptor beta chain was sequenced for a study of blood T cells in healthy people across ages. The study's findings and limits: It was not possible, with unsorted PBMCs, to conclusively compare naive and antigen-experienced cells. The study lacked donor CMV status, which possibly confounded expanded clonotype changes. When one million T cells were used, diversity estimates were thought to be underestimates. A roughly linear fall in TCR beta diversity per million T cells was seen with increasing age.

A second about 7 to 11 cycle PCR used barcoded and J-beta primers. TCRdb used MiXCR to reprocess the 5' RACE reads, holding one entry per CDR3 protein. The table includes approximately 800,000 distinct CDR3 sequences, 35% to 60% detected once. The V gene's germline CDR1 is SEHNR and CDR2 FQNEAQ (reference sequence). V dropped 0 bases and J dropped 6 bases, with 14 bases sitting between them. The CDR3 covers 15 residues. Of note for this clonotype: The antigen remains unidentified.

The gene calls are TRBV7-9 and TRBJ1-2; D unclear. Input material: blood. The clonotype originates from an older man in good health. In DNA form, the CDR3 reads TGTGCCAGCAGCTTAGCGGACCGAATCTGGAATGGCTACACCTTC. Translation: CASSLADRIWNGYTF.